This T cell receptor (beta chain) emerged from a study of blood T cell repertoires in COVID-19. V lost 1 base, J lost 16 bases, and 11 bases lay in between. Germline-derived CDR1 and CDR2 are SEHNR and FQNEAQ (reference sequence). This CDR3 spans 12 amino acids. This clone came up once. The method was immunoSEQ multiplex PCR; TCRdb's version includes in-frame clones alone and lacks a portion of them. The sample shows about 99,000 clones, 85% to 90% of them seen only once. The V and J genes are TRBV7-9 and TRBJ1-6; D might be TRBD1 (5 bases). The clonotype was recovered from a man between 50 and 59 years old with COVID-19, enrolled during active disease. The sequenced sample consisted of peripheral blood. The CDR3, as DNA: TGTGCCAGCAGCTTAGACTCTGGGACTCTCCACTTT. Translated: CASSLDSGTLHF.